The 9 T cell receptor beta chains below were found in one sample sequenced in a study of spatial heterogeneity in lung cancer. Overall study results and limits: The study found that expanded intratumoral alpha and beta TCR counts tracked tumor mutation counts.

Via MiXCR, TCRdb re-called the 5' RACE reads, giving one row per CDR3 protein. The profile covers 100,000 to 110,000 distinct CDR3 sequences, with around 4.8% appearing a single time and about 20% taken by the ten largest. Antigens for these TCRs are unknown. Time point in this sample: sample taken at primary tumor resection. The sample consisted of lung tumor tissue, taken at surgery. The receptors here all came from a male donor with early-stage non-small cell lung cancer.

This clonotype has a count of ten or more. The V and J genes are TRBV28 and TRBJ1-2, with a tentative D call TRBD1 (5 bases). The germline CDR1 and CDR2 sequences are MDHEN and SYDVKM. CDR3 length: 13 residues. Trimming cost V 8 bases and J 5 bases, with 15 bases left between them. CDR3 residues: CASGSSAGYGYTF. In DNA form, the CDR3 reads TGTGCCAGCGGTTCCTCTGCAGGGTATGGCTACACCTTC.

This clonotype was seen at least ten times. The rearrangement joins TRBV10-3 to TRBJ2-1; D might be TRBD1 (6 bases). The germline V gene has CDR1 ENHRY and CDR2 SYGVKD. The CDR3 is made up of 16 amino acids. Trimming removed 7 bases at V and 8 bases at J, with 24 bases between. This CDR3 reads CAITRQVLAASDEQFF. For the CDR3, the DNA is TGTGCCATCACCCGACAGGTCCTAGCCGCCTCCGATGAGCAGTTCTTC.

The table lists this clonotype with many counts. The rearrangement joins TRBV7-6 to TRBJ2-7; D gene unclear. The CDR3 contains 13 residues. The germline gives CDR1 SGHVS, CDR2 FNYEAQ. V was pared by 5 bases and J by 4 bases, with 12 bases between. The CDR3: CASSPSIGYEQYF. In DNA form, the CDR3 reads TGTGCCAGCAGCCCCAGCATTGGGTACGAGCAGTACTTC.

J is TRBJ2-5 and V is TRBV7-9, with D possibly TRBD2 on 5 matching bases. The germline CDR1 and CDR2 sequences are SEHNR and FQNEAQ (reference sequence). The V and J ends lost 5 bases and 4 bases respectively, with 11 bases between them. This CDR3 is built from 13 residues. CDR3: CASSPRAVETQYF. CDR3 nucleotides: TGTGCCAGCAGCCCTCGAGCGGTAGAGACCCAGTACTTC.

This clonotype was detected many times. The gene calls are TRBV19 and TRBJ2-7; D perhaps matches TRBD2 (5 bases). Trimming stripped 4 bases from V and 4 bases from J, with 23 bases between. In germline, CDR1 is LNHDA, CDR2 SQIVND (reference sequence). The CDR3 runs to 17 residues. For the CDR3, the DNA is TGTGCCAGTAGTACTCCCCGGACGGTGGGAGTGTTTTACGAGCAGTACTTC. This translates into CASSTPRTVGVFYEQYF.

The J gene is TRBJ1-4, the V gene TRBV20-1, with TRBD1 matching 9 bases. The CDR3 has 17 residues. The J segment lost 0 bases and the V segment lost 5 bases, leaving 10 bases of the junction unmatched. Per germline, CDR1 DFQATT and CDR2 SNEGSKA (reference sequence). The CDR3 DNA sequence: TGCAGTGCTGGTTTACAGGGGGCGTATTCAACTAATGAAAAACTGTTTTTT. As protein: CSAGLQGAYSTNEKLFF.

This clonotype turned up a few times. The CDR3 DNA reads TGTGCCATCAGTGAGTTAATAGCGGGAGCGCCTGTCGATGAGCAGTTCTTC. It yields the protein CAISELIAGAPVDEQFF. The chain recombines TRBV10-3 with TRBJ2-1, with TRBD2 identical over 9 bases. The CDR3 sequence is 17 residues long. CDR1 ENHRY and CDR2 SYGVKD come from the germline V gene. V was clipped by 1 base and J by 8 bases; unmatched bases: 12.

This clonotype has at least ten counts. The chain recombines TRBV29-1 with TRBJ2-5, with a weak D call TRBD2 (5 bases). With 4 bases removed from V and 4 bases from J, the gap between germline ends came to 13 bases. The CDR3 extends over 13 amino acids. Per germline, CDR1 SQVTM and CDR2 ANQGSEA. CDR3 DNA sequence: TGCAGCGTTGCGGGGAGTCTGGGAGAGACCCAGTACTTC. Residues: CSVAGSLGETQYF.

V and J are TRBV20-1 and TRBJ1-1; TRBD1 aligns across 7 bases. This CDR3 spans 16 amino acids. CDR1 and CDR2 (germline): DFQATT, SNEGSKA (reference sequence). With 3 bases clipped from V and 0 bases from J, the junction kept 10 bases outside the gene matches. The CDR3 nucleotides read TGCAGTGCTAGGACGAGAGAGGGGGCATTGAACACTGAAGCTTTCTTT. This sequence encodes CSARTREGALNTEAFF.